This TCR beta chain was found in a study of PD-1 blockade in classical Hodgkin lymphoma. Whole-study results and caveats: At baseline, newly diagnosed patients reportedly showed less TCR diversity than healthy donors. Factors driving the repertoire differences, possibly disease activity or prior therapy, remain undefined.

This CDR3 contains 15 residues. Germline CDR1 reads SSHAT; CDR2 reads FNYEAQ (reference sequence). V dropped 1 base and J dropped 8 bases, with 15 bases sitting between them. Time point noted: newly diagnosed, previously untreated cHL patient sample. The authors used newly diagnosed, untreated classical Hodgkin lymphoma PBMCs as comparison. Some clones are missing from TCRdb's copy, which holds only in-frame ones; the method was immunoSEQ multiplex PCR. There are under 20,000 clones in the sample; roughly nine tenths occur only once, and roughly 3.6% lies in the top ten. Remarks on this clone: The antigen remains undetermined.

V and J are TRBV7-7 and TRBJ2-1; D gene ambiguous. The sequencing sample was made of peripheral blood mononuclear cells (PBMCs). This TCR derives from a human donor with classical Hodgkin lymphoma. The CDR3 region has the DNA TGTGCCAGCAGCTTAGGTTGGGGTTCTCGGGATGAGCAGTTCTTC. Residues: CASSLGWGSRDEQFF. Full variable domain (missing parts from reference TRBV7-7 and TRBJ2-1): GAGVSQSPRYKVTKRGQDVTLRCDPISSHATLYWYQQALGQGPEFLTYFNYEAQPDKSGLPSDRFSAERPEGSISTLTIQRTEQRDSAMYRCASSLGWGSRDEQFFGPGTRLTVL.